Presented here are 8 T cell receptor beta chains from one specimen sequenced in a study of blood T cell repertoires in COVID-19. Only in-frame clones appear in the TCRdb table, and some are missing; sequencing was by immunoSEQ multiplex PCR. The sample lists 300,000 or so clones, around 88% occurring once. Source material: peripheral blood. The receptors stem from a woman in her 50s with acute or convalescent COVID-19.

CDR3 residues: CATSVSGGAGDTQYF. In DNA form, the CDR3 reads TGTGCCACCAGTGTTAGCGGGGGGGCGGGAGATACGCAGTATTTT. This chain uses TRBV24-1 with TRBJ2-3, with TRBD2 identical over 11 bases. With 5 bases clipped from V and 5 bases from J, the junction kept 5 bases outside the gene matches. CDR3 length equals 15 residues. Germline V gene lookup returns CDR1 KGHDR and CDR2 SFDVKD.

The chain couples TRBV28 to TRBJ2-5; TRBD2 matches at 7 bases. The germline CDR1 and CDR2 sequences are MDHEN and SYDVKM. J lost 1 base, V lost 2 bases, and 7 bases had no gene match. The CDR3 consists of 16 residues. This CDR3 reads CASSLGLGGFQETQYF. CDR3 coding DNA: TGTGCCAGCAGTTTAGGGCTGGGGGGGTTCCAAGAGACCCAGTACTTC.

The chain combines TRBV6-5 with TRBJ1-5; 12 nucleotides match TRBD1. Germline V gene sequence: CDR1 MNHEY, CDR2 SVGAGI. The CDR3 extends over 15 amino acids. J gave up 3 bases and V 4 bases, and 1 base lay outside the gene matches. The CDR3 is CASSLGQGANQPQHF. In DNA form, the CDR3 reads TGTGCCAGCAGTTTGGGACAGGGGGCCAATCAGCCCCAGCATTTT.

This chain connects TRBV7-6 to TRBJ2-5; TRBD1 is a possible D gene (6 bases). The CDR3 is 15 amino acids. The germline gives CDR1 SGHVS, CDR2 FNYEAQ. V lost 1 base to trimming and J lost 4 bases, with 13 bases between them. The DNA of the CDR3 is TGTGCCAGCAGCTTAGAAGTGGGGGCGCGAGAGACCCAGTACTTC. This codes for CASSLEVGARETQYF.

The V gene is TRBV7-3, the J gene TRBJ2-1; TRBD1 is a possible D gene (5 bases). CDR3 size: 15 residues. Per germline, CDR1 SGHTA and CDR2 FQGTGA. The V and J ends lost 4 bases and 0 bases respectively, with 10 bases between them. CDR3 sequence (DNA): TGTGCCAGCAGCTCCCGACAGAGCTCCTACAATGAGCAGTTCTTC. It translates to CASSSRQSSYNEQFF.

In DNA form, the CDR3 reads TGCGCCAGCAGCCCCGGGACAGGGCGATTAAATCAGCCCCAGCATTTT. Amino acids: CASSPGTGRLNQPQHF. The chain recombines TRBV5-1 with TRBJ1-5; 9 bases map to TRBD1. This CDR3 contains 16 residues. Germline V gene lookup returns CDR1 SGHRS and CDR2 YFSETQ. Losses at the gene ends were 4 bases for V and 4 bases for J; bases not matched to a gene: 9. Full variable domain (outside the CDR3, taken from reference TRBV5-1 and TRBJ1-5): KAGVTQTPRYLIKTRGQQVTLSCSPISGHRSVSWYQQTPGQGLQFLFEYFSETQRNKGNFPGRFSGRQFSNSRSEMNVSTLELGDSALYLCASSPGTGRLNQPQHFGDGTRLSIL.

The chain employs TRBV24-1 and TRBJ1-5, with unresolved D. V was clipped by 6 bases and J by 6 bases, with 11 bases between them. The CDR3 is 13 amino acids. Germline V gene data show CDR1 as KGHDR and CDR2 as SFDVKD. The CDR3 here is CATSPSGGQPQHF. The DNA for the CDR3 is TGTGCCACCAGTCCGTCAGGAGGTCAGCCCCAGCATTTT.

This clone was counted between two and nine times. This chain uses TRBV27 with TRBJ2-2; TRBD2 might be the D (6 bases). V was shortened by 8 bases and J by 2 bases, with 12 bases between the two germline ends. Germline CDR1 MNHEY, CDR2 SMNVEV (reference sequence). This CDR3 spans 14 amino acids. CDR3 nucleotides: TGTGCCAGCGGGAGGCCATTTAACACCGGGGAGCTGTTTTTT. Protein: CASGRPFNTGELFF.